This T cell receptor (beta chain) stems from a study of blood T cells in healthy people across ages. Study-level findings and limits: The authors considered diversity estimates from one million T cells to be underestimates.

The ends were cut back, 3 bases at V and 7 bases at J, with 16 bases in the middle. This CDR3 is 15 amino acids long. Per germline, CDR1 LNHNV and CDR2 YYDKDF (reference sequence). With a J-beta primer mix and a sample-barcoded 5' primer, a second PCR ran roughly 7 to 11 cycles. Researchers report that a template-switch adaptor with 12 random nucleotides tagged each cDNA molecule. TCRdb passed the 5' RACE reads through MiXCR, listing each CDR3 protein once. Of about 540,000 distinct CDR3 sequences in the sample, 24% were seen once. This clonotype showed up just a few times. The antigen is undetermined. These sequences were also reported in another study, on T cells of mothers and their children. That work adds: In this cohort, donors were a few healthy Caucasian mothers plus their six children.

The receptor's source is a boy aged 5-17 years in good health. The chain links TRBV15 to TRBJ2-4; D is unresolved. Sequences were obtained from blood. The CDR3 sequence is CATSSGQGPMNIQYF. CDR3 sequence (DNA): TGTGCCACCAGCAGCGGCCAAGGGCCGATGAACATTCAGTACTTC.